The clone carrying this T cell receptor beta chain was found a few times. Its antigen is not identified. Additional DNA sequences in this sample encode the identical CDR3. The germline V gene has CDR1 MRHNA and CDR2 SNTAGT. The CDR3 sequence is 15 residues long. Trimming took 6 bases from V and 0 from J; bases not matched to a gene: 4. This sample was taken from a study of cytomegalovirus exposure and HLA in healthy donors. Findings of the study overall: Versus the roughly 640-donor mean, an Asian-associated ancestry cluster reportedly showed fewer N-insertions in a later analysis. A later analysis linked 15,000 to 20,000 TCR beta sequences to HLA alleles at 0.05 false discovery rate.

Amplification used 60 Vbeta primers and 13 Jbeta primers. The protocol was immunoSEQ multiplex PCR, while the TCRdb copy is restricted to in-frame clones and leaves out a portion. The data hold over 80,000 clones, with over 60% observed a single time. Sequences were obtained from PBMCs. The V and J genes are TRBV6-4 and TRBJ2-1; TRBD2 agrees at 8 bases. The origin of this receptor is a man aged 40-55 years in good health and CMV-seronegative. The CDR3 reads CASSGTSGSYNEQFF. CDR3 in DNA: TGTGCCAGCAGCGGTACTAGCGGCTCCTACAATGAGCAGTTCTTC.